The T cell receptor beta chain under discussion was sequenced for a study of OX40 agonist ivuxolimab in advanced cancers. Study-level information: Averaging around 60 years in age, with a range of roughly 20 to 90, the cohort was about 83% male. Whole-study results and caveats: The mean number of expanded clones was higher in CD8+ T cells than in CD4+.

Comments on this clone: Its antigen is currently unknown.

Clones were read by immunoSEQ multiplex PCR, and TCRdb kept only the in-frame ones, dropping some. The table lists 60,000 to 65,000 clones, approximately 80% of them singletons. Germline CDR1 and CDR2: LNHNV and YYDKDF (reference sequence). V shed 5 bases and J 5 bases; nucleotides not matched to a gene: 7. The CDR3 loop spans 16 amino acids. At cycle 4 day 1, cycle 7 day 1, and baseline, blood was sampled. The chain links TRBV15 to TRBJ2-2; 11 nucleotides match TRBD1. Sample: CD4+ or CD8+ T cells sorted from blood, taken in a trial of the OX40 agonist ivuxolimab. The sequence was collected from an adult with an advanced solid tumor such as melanoma, head and neck, liver or kidney cancer. Here the CDR3 reads CATSPGTGGRTGELFF. CDR3 in DNA: TGTGCCACCAGCCCCGGGACAGGGGGTAGGACCGGGGAGCTGTTTTTT.